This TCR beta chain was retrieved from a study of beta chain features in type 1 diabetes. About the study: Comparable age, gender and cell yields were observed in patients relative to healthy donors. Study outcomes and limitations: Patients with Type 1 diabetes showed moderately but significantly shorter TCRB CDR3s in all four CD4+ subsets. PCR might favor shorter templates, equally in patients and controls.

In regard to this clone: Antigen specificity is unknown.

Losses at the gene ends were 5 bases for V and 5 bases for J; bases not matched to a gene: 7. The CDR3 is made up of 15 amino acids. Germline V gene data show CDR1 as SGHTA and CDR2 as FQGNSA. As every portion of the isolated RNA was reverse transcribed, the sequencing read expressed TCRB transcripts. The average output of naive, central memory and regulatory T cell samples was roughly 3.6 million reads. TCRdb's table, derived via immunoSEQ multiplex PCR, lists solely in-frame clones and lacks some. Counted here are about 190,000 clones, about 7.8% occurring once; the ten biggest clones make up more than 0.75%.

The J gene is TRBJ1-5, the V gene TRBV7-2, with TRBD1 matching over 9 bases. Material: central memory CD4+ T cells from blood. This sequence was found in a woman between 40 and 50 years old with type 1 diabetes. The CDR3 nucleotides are TGTGCCAGCAGCCCTACAGGGGGCGGATATCAGCCCCAGCATTTT. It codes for CASSPTGGGYQPQHF.